The present T cell receptor beta chain was sequenced within a study of blood T cell repertoires in COVID-19. Overall study: There were acute and convalescent COVID-19 samples, and they came from the United States, Italy and Spain.

This CDR3 is 16 amino acids long. The germline V gene has CDR1 SGHDN and CDR2 FVKESK. V was pared by 5 bases and J by 1 base, with 4 bases of the junction left unmatched. Study processing details: Amplification with reference gene primers provided the estimates of nucleated cell counts. Sequenced by immunoSEQ multiplex PCR; TCRdb stores in-frame clones only, minus some. V and J calls plus clone size are reproduced from that table; the DNA served to infer D and trimming. Among about 68,000 clones listed, nearly 90% were seen once. The chain has TRBV14 and TRBJ2-1, with 11 positions matching TRBD2. Sequenced sample: peripheral blood. This TCR derives from a woman between 50 and 59 years old with COVID-19, enrolled during active disease. The CDR3 DNA sequence: TGTGCCAGCAGCTGGACTAGCGGGCTTTCCTACAATGAGCAGTTCTTC. Translated, it gives CASSWTSGLSYNEQFF. Variable domain in full (rest from reference TRBV14 and TRBJ2-1): EAGVTQFPSHSVIEKGQTVTLRCDPISGHDNLYWYRRVMGKEIKFLLHFVKESKQDESGMPNNRFLAERTGGTYSTLKVQPAELEDSGVYFCASSWTSGLSYNEQFFGPGTRLTVL.